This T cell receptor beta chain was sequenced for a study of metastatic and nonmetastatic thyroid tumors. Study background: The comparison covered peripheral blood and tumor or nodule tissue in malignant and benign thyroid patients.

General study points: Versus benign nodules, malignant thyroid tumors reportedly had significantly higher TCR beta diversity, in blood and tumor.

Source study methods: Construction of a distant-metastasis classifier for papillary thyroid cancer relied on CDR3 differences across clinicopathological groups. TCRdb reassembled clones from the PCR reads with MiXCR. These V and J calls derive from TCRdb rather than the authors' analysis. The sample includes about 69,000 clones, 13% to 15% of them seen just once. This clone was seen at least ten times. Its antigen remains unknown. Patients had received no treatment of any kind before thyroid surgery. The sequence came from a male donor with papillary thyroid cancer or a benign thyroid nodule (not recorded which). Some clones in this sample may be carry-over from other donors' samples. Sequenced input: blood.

CDR3 sequence reads: CASSPLLHGEQFF. CDR3 in DNA: TGTGCCAGCAGTCCCCTCTTACATGGTGAGCAGTTCTTC. J is TRBJ2-1 and V is TRBV6-1; D is uncertain. CDR3 length: 13 residues. V shed 5 bases and J shed 9 bases, with 14 bases lying between them. In germline, CDR1 is MNHNS, CDR2 SASEGT.